A selection of T cell receptor beta chains follows, all from one sample in a study of blood T cell repertoires in COVID-19. Assay used: immunoSEQ multiplex PCR; TCRdb lists only in-frame clones, some missing. The data hold approximately 190,000 clones, with 70% to 90% observed a single time. The sequencing input was peripheral blood. The receptors were sampled from a man aged 35-49 years with active or convalescent COVID-19. Each CDR3 is given with its conserved first and last residue. The D gene is left open where the match is weak. Size values are once, few and many counts, or a class for expanded clones, and some rows have none.

clone_size j_call v_call d_call cdr3_aa cdr3_nt
NA TRBJ2-2 TRBV19 TRBD1 CASRTGDVAGELFF TGTGCCAGTAGGACAGGGGATGTCGCCGGGGAGCTGTTTTTT
NA TRBJ2-5 TRBV15 NA CATSRDRETQYF TGTGCCACCAGCAGAGACCGGGAGACCCAGTACTTC
NA TRBJ2-7 TRBV28 NA CASSFAPQYEQYF TGTGCCAGCAGTTTTGCACCACAGTACGAGCAGTACTTC
NA TRBJ1-5 TRBV19 NA CASSNPVGGDQPQHF TGTGCCAGTAGTAACCCCGTGGGGGGAGATCAGCCCCAGCATTTT
NA TRBJ2-2 TRBV27 TRBD1 CASSPPPGQGSSGELFF TGTGCCAGCAGTCCTCCGCCGGGACAGGGGTCGTCCGGGGAGCTGTTTTTT
NA TRBJ2-3 TRBV7-2 TRBD2 CASSLGVAGDGTDTQYF TGTGCCAGCAGCTTAGGGGTAGCGGGGGATGGCACAGATACGCAGTATTTT
NA TRBJ1-6 TRBV27 NA CASSFWQVGAGSPLHF TGTGCCAGCAGTTTCTGGCAGGTTGGGGCAGGATCACCCCTCCACTTT
NA TRBJ2-5 TRBV5-1 TRBD2 CASAQQGTSGGSQYF TGCGCCAGCGCCCAACAAGGGACTAGCGGGGGATCCCAGTACTTC
NA TRBJ1-4 TRBV30 TRBD1 CAWSGGTAPTNEKLFF TGTGCCTGGAGTGGAGGGACAGCCCCAACTAATGAAAAACTGTTTTTT
NA TRBJ2-3 TRBV2 NA CASSKPRDTQYF TGTGCCAGCAGCAAACCGAGAGATACGCAGTATTTT
NA TRBJ2-5 TRBV19 TRBD2 CASSIRSHGLAGFEETQYF TGTGCCAGTAGTATCCGTTCGCATGGACTAGCGGGGTTCGAAGAGACCCAGTACTTC
NA TRBJ1-2 TRBV24-1 NA CATSDPGRGYGYTF TGTGCCACCAGTGACCCCGGTAGGGGGTACGGCTACACCTTC
NA TRBJ2-3 TRBV4-2 NA CASSPQGGTDTQYF TGTGCCAGCAGCCCTCAGGGTGGGACAGATACGCAGTATTTT
NA TRBJ2-5 TRBV5-1 TRBD2 CASSFTETSGSQETQYF TGCGCCAGCAGCTTTACTGAGACTAGCGGATCCCAAGAGACCCAGTACTTC
NA TRBJ1-2 TRBV12-3/TRBV12-4 NA CASTDRFHGYTF TGTGCCAGCACCGACAGGTTTCATGGCTACACCTTC
NA TRBJ2-4 TRBV7-8 NA CASSSPRVAKNIQYF TGTGCCAGCAGCTCCCCGCGGGTAGCCAAAAACATTCAGTACTTC
few TRBJ2-1 TRBV18 TRBD2 CASSPRRLAGGLVGNNEQFF TGTGCCAGCTCACCAAGAAGACTAGCGGGAGGGCTGGTCGGGAACAATGAGCAGTTCTTC
few TRBJ2-3 TRBV6-2/TRBV6-3 NA CASSYPDRGQYF TGTGCCAGCAGTTACCCCGATAGGGGGCAGTATTTT
NA TRBJ2-7 TRBV7-2 NA CASSLAKSKYRYEQYF TGTGCCAGCAGCTTAGCGAAGAGCAAATACCGCTACGAGCAGTACTTC
NA TRBJ1-1 TRBV24-1 NA CATSDATGTGTEAFF TGTGCCACCAGTGACGCCACAGGGACGGGCACTGAAGCTTTCTTT
NA TRBJ1-1 TRBV18 TRBD1 CASSPLPSTGDAEAFF TGTGCCAGCTCACCACTACCCTCCACAGGGGACGCTGAAGCTTTCTTT
NA TRBJ1-5 TRBV27 NA CASSLTQGDQPQHF TGTGCCAGCAGTTTAACACAGGGAGATCAGCCCCAGCATTTT
NA TRBJ2-1 TRBV2 TRBD2 CASSRLGLAGFNYNEQFF TGTGCCAGCAGTCGACTGGGACTAGCGGGGTTCAACTACAATGAGCAGTTCTTC